This T cell receptor beta chain was recorded in a study of blood T cells in healthy people across ages. Study-level results: As age increased, TCR beta diversity per million T cells fell in a roughly linear fashion. Nothing was known about donor CMV status, and this possibly confounded expanded clonotype changes.

Then a second PCR, running roughly 6 to 11 cycles, was carried out with a sample-barcoded 5' primer and a J-beta primer mix. Each CDR3 protein is one row after TCRdb ran MiXCR on the 5' RACE reads. Among about 640,000 distinct CDR3 sequences listed, under 65% were seen once. A note on this clonotype: Its specificity is not known.

Sequencing was done on a sample of blood. This receptor was obtained from a man aged 55 to 69 in good health.

CDR3 nucleotides: TGCGCCAGCAGCTCAGGACAGGCGATTAGCTCCTACAATGAGCAGTTCTTC. Protein sequence: CASSSGQAISSYNEQFF. The chain employs TRBV5-1 and TRBJ2-1; 7 bases are shared with TRBD1. Trimming cost V 3 bases and J 0 bases; bases outside gene matches: 9. This CDR3 has 17 residues. Germline CDR1 and CDR2: SGHRS and YFSETQ.